This T cell receptor beta chain came from a study of cytomegalovirus exposure and HLA in healthy donors. Broader study findings: It was only CMV serostatus that was available as immune exposure information. Later analysis reportedly placed an Asian-associated ancestry cluster below the roughly 700-donor mean in N-insertions. TCR beta V- and J-gene trimming was later associated with a missense DCLRE1C variant.

Primers for the PCR totalled 60 Vbeta and 13 Jbeta. Produced via immunoSEQ multiplex PCR; TCRdb's table is partial and in-frame only. The sample has about 160,000 clones; 65% to 90% are singletons. With respect to this clone: What it recognizes is unknown.

Sequenced material: PBMCs. The sequence was collected from a man in his fifties in good health and CMV-seropositive.

The CDR3 region has the DNA TGTGCCAGCAGTGCCGCAGTCTGGGCAGAGCAGTTCTTC. Its translation is CASSAAVWAEQFF. The chain links TRBV6-5 to TRBJ2-1; no clear D. Trimming shortened V by 5 bases and J by 10 bases, and 15 bases separated the two germline ends. The CDR3 sequence is 13 residues long. Germline CDR1 is MNHEY and CDR2 is SVGAGI.